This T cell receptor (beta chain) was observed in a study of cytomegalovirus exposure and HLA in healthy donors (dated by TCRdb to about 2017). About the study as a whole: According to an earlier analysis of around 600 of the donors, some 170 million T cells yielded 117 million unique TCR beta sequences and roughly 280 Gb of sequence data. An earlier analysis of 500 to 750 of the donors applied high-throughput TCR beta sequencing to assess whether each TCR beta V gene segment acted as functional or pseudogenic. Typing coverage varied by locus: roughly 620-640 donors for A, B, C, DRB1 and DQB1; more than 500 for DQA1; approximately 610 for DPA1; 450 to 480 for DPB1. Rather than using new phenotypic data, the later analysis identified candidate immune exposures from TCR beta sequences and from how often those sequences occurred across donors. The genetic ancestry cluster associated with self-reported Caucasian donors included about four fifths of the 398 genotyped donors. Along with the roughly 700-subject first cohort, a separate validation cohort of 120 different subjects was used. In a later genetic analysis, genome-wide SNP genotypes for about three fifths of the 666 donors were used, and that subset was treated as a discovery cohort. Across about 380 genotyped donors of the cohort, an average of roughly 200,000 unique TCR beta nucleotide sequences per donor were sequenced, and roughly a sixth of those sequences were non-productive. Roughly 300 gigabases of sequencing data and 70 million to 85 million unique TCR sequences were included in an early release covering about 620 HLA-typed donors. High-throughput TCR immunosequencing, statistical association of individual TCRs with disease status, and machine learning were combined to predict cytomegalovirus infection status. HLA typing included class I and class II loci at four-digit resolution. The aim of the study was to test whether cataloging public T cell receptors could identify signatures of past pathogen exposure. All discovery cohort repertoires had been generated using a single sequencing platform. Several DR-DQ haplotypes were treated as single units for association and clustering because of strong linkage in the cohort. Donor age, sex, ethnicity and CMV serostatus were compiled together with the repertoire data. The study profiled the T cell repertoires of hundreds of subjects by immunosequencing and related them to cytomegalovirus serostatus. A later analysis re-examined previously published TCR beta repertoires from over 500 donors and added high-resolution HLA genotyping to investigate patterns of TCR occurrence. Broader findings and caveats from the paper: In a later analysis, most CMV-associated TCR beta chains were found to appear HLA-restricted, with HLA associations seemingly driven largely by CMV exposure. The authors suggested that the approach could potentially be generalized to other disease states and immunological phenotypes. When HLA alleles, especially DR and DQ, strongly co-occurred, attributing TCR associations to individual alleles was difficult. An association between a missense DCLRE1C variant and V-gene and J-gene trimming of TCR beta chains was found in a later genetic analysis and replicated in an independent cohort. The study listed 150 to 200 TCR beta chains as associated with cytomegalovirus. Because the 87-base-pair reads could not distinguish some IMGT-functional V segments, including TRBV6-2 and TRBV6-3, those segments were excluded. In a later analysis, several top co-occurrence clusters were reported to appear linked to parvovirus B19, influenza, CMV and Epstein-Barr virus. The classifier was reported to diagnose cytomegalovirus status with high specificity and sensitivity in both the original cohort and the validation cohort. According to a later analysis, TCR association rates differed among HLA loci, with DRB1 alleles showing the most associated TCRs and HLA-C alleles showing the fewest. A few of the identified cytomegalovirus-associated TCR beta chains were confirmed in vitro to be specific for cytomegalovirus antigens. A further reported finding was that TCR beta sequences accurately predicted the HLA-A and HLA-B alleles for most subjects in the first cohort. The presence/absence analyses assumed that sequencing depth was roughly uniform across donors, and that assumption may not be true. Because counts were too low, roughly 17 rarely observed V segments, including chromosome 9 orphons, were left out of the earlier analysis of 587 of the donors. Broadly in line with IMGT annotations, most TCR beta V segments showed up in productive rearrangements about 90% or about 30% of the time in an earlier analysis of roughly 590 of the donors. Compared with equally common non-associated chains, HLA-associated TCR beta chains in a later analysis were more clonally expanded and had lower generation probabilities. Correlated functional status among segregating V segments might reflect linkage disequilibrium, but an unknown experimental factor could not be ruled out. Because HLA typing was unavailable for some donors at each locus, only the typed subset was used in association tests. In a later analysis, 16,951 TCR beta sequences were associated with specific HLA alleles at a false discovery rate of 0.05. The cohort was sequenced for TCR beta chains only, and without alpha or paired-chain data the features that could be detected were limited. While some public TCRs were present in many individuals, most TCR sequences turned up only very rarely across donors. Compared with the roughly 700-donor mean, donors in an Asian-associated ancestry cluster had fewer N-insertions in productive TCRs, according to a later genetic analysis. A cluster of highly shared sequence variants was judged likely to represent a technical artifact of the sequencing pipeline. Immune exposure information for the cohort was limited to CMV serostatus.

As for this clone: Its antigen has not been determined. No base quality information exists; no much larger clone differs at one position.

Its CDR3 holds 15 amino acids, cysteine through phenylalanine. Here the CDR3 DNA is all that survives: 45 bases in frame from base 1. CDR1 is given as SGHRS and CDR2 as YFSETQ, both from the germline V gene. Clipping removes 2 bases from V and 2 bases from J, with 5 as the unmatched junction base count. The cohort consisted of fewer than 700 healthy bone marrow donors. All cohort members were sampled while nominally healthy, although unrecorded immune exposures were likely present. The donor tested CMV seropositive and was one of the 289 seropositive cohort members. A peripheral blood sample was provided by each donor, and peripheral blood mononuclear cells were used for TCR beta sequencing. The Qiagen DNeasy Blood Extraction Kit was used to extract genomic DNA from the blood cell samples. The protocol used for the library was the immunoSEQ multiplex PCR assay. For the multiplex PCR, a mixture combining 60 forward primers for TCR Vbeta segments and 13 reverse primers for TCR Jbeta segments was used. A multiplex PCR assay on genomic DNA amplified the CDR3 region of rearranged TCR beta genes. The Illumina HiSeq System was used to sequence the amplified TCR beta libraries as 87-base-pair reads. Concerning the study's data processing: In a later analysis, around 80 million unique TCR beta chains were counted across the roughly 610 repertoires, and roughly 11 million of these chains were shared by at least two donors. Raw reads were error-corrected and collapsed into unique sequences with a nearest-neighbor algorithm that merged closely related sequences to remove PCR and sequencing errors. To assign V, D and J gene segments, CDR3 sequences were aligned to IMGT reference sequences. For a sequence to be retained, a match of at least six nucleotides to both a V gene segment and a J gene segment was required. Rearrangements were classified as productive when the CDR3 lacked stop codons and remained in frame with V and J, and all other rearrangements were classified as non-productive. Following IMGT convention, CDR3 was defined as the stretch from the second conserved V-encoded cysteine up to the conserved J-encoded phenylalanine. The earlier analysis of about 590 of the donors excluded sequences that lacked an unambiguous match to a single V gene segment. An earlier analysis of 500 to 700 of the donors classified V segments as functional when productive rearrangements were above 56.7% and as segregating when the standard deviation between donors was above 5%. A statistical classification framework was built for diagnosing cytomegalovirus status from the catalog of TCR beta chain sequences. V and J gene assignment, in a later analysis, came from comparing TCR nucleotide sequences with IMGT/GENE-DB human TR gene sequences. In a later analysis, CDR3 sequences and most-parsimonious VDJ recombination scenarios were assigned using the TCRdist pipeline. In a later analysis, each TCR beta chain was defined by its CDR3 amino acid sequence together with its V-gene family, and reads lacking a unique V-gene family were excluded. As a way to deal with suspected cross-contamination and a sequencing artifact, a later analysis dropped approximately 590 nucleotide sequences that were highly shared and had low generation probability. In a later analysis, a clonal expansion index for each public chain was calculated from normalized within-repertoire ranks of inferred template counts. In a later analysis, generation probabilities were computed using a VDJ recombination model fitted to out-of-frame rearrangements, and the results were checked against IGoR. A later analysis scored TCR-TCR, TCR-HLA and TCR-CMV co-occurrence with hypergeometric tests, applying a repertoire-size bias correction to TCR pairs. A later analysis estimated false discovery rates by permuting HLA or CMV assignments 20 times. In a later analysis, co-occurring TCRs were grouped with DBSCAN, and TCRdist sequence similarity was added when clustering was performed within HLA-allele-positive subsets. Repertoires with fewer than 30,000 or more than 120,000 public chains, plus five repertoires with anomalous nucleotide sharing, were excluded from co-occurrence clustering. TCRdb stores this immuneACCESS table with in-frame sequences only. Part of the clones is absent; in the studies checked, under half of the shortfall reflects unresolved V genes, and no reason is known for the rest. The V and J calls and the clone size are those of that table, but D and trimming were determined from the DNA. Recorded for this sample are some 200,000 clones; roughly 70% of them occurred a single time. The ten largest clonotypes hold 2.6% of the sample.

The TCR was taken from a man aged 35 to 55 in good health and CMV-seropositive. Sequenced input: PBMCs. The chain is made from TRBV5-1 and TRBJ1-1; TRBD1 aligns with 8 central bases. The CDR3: CASSFQGAGNTEAFF. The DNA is TGCGCCAGCAGCTTCCAGGGGGCGGGCAACACTGAAGCTTTCTTT.